This TCR beta chain was identified in a study of beta chain features in type 1 diabetes. Across the whole study: All samples yielded over 95,000,000 examined sorted cells. Study-wide results and caveats: Fewer junction insertions and more nucleotide deletions appeared in type 1 diabetes patients.

Markers CD45RO/CCR7/CD25/CD127/CD95/CD27 served to sort CD4+ naive, central memory, regulatory and stem cell-like memory cells. The study reverse transcribed the entire isolated RNA, so it sequenced expressed TCRB transcripts. This table comes from immunoSEQ multiplex PCR, and its TCRdb copy is limited to in-frame clones, with some not included. The sample has 150,000 to 190,000 clones, around 8.5% seen once. This clone was picked up many times. Its antigen is undetermined. The germline V gene encodes CDR1 LGHNA and CDR2 YSLEER. The V gene lost 0 bases and the J gene lost 2 bases, with 8 bases spanning the gap. The CDR3 totals 15 residues.

The chain couples TRBV4-3 to TRBJ2-4, with no clear D. This receptor was obtained from a man younger than 35 in good health. The sample consisted of central memory CD4+ T cells from blood. CDR3 sequence reads: CASSQDSATKNIQYF. In nucleotides, the CDR3 is TGCGCCAGCAGCCAAGATAGTGCCACCAAAAACATTCAGTACTTC.